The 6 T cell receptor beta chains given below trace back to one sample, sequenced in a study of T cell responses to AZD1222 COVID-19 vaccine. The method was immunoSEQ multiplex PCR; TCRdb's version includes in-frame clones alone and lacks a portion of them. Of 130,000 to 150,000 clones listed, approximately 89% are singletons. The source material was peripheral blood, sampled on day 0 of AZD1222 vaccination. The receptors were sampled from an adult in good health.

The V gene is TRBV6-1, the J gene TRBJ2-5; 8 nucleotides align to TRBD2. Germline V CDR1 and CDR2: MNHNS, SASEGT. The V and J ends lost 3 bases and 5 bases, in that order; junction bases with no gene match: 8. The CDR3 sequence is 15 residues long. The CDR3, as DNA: TGTGCCAGCAGTGAGGGTGCGGGGGGATACGAGACCCAGTACTTC. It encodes CASSEGAGGYETQYF.

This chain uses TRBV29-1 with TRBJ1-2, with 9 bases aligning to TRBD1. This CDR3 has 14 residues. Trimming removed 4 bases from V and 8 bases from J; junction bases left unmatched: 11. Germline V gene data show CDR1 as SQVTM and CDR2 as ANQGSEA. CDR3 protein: CSVGDIQGAGGYTF. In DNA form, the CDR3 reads TGCAGCGTTGGAGATATACAGGGGGCTGGAGGCTACACCTTC.

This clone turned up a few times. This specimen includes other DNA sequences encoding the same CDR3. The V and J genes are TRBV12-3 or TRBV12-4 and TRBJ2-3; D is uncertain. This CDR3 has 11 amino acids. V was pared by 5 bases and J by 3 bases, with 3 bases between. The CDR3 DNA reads TGTGCCAGCAGTGTTACAGATACGCAGTATTTT. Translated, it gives CASSVTDTQYF.

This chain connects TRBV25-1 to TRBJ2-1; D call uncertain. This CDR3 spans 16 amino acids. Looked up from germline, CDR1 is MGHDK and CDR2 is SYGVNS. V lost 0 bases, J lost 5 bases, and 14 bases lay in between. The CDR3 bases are TGTGCCAGCAGTGAATATGCCAGTTCCCTTGACAATGAGCAGTTCTTC. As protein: CASSEYASSLDNEQFF.

CDR3 protein: CASSPEQWNEQFF. In DNA form, the CDR3 reads TGTGCCAGCAGCCCCGAACAGTGGAATGAGCAGTTCTTC. The chain joins TRBV7-2 to TRBJ2-1, with unresolved D. The V end was cut by 5 bases, the J end by 7 bases, with 12 bases between. Germline V CDR1 and CDR2: SGHTA, FQGNSA. The CDR3 consists of 13 residues.

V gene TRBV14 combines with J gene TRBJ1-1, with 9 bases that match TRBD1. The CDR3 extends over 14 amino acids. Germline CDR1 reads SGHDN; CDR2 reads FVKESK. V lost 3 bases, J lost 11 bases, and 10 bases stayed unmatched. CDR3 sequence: CASSQAVQGAGAFF. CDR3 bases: TGTGCCAGCAGCCAGGCCGTACAGGGGGCGGGCGCTTTCTTT.